Below, 25 T cell receptor beta chains from the same sample are listed, as sequenced in a study of cytomegalovirus exposure and HLA in healthy donors. Both 60 Vbeta primers and 13 Jbeta primers went into the PCR. Assay: immunoSEQ multiplex PCR; the TCRdb copy retains only in-frame clones and omits some. The sample holds about 160,000 clones. Sequenced material: PBMCs. The receptor source for this set is a woman aged 60 to 75 in good health and CMV-seronegative.

This chain joins TRBV10-3 and TRBJ2-1, with TRBD1 identical over 10 bases. J lost 7 bases, V lost 3 bases, and 6 bases had no gene match. Germline CDR1 reads ENHRY; CDR2 reads SYGVKD. The CDR3 has 15 residues. The CDR3 is CAISDGTGVMNEQFF. CDR3 nucleotides: TGTGCCATCAGTGATGGGACAGGGGTTATGAATGAGCAGTTCTTC.

The chain has TRBV19 and TRBJ2-3; 8 nucleotides line up with TRBD1. The length of the CDR3 is 18 residues. J gave up 3 bases and V 5 bases, and 16 bases lay outside the gene matches. CDR1 is LNHDA, CDR2 SQIVND, per germline (reference sequence). The CDR3 here is CASSPGQGLSIGTDTQYF. DNA for the CDR3: TGTGCCAGTAGTCCTGGACAGGGCCTCTCAATAGGGACAGATACGCAGTATTTT.

V gene TRBV30 combines with J gene TRBJ2-2; 13 bases are shared with TRBD2. The CDR3 length is 15 residues. Looked up from germline, CDR1 is GTSNPN and CDR2 is SVGIG (reference sequence). V was clipped by 6 bases and J by 6 bases; unmatched bases: 7. CDR3 sequence reads: CACGLAGVGPGELFF. In DNA form, the CDR3 reads TGTGCCTGCGGACTAGCGGGAGTGGGGCCCGGGGAGCTGTTTTTT.

The chain joins TRBV6-1 to TRBJ1-1; the D gene is possibly TRBD1 (5 bases). Germline V gene lookup returns CDR1 MNHNS and CDR2 SASEGT. V gave up 1 base and J gave up 11 bases, with 11 bases separating them. This CDR3 spans 12 amino acids. The CDR3 is CASSEEGWVAFF. The CDR3 DNA follows: TGTGCCAGCAGTGAAGAGGGGTGGGTGGCTTTCTTT.

On this clone itself: Sequence at one end of the junction differs from germline and may be a read error. This specimen includes other DNA sequences encoding the same CDR3. V usage is TRBV29-1 and J usage is TRBJ1-3; D is uncertain. The CDR3 loop spans 12 amino acids. Germline CDR1 is SQVTM and CDR2 is ANQGSEA. The CDR3: CSAAVSGNTIYF. CDR3 in DNA: TGCAGCGCGGCGGTCTCTGGGAACACCATATATTTT.

The chain carries TRBV5-4 and TRBJ1-3; D is unresolved. The CDR3 has 15 amino acids. With 0 bases removed from V and 0 bases from J, the gap between germline ends came to 7 bases. The germline V gene has CDR1 SGHNT and CDR2 YYREEE (reference sequence). The CDR3 reads CASSLDLSSGNTIYF. CDR3 nucleotides: TGTGCCAGCAGCTTGGACCTCAGCTCTGGAAACACCATATATTTT.

The chain couples TRBV6-1 to TRBJ1-2; 8 bases map to TRBD1. The germline gives CDR1 MNHNS, CDR2 SASEGT. Unmatched junction bases numbered 7, after V lost 0 bases and J lost 4 bases. The CDR3 runs 16 residues. The CDR3 bases are TGTGCCAGCAGTGAAGCAATGGCAGGGGGCCGCTATGGCTACACCTTC. Residues: CASSEAMAGGRYGYTF.

The J gene is TRBJ2-1, the V gene TRBV6-5; TRBD1 aligns across 7 bases. The V gene end was trimmed by 5 bases and the J gene end by 0 bases; junction bases not matched to a gene: 4. CDR3 length: 15 amino acids. Germline CDR1 and CDR2: MNHEY and SVGAGI. The CDR3 coding sequence is TGTGCCAGCAGTCACAGGGGACCCTCCTACAATGAGCAGTTCTTC. It encodes CASSHRGPSYNEQFF.

DNA of the CDR3: TGTGCCAGCAGCTGGGCCGACAGGGGCGAGCAGTACTTC. The encoded protein is CASSWADRGEQYF. V and J are TRBV5-4 and TRBJ2-7, with 8 nucleotides matching TRBD1. This CDR3 region has 13 residues. After removal of 3 bases from V and 6 bases from J, the junction contained 5 bases not matched to a gene. Per germline, CDR1 SGHNT and CDR2 YYREEE (reference sequence).

The CDR3 nucleotides read TGTGCCAGTAGTATTACAGGTAGCAATCAGCCCCAGCATTTT. It translates to CASSITGSNQPQHF. This sequence joins TRBV19 and TRBJ1-5; possibly TRBD1 for D (5 bases). The V end was cut by 3 bases, the J end by 0 bases, with 6 bases between. Germline CDR1 reads LNHDA; CDR2 reads SQIVND (reference sequence). The CDR3 runs to 14 residues.

The rearrangement joins TRBV5-6 to TRBJ1-2; the match to TRBD1 covers 9 bases. Germline CDR1 reads SGHDT; CDR2 reads YYEEEE. J gave up 6 bases and V 4 bases, and 10 bases lay outside the gene matches. CDR3 length equals 15 residues. Here the CDR3 DNA reads TGTGCCAGCAGCGCTGGACAGGGGCCCGCGCATGGCTACACCTTC. This gives the protein CASSAGQGPAHGYTF.

The chain recombines TRBV20-1 with TRBJ1-4, with D perhaps matching TRBD1 (5 bases). CDR1 is DFQATT and CDR2 is SNEGSKA in the germline V gene (reference sequence). Trimming took off 2 bases at V and 8 bases at J, with 6 bases between the two ends. The CDR3 loop spans 11 amino acids. DNA for the CDR3: TGCAGTGCTAGACACAGGGAAAAACTGTTTTTT. Residues: CSARHREKLFF.

As regards this clone: At one boundary the junction diverges from the germline segment, which might be a read error. The chain combines TRBV5-1 with TRBJ1-2, with a tentative D call TRBD1 (6 bases). The CDR3 sequence is 15 residues long. CDR1 and CDR2 from the germline V gene are SGHRS and YFSETQ. The CDR3 DNA reads TGCGCCGGCAGCCCATGGACAGTCTCCGCCTATGGCTACACCTTC. This sequence encodes CAGSPWTVSAYGYTF.

The gene calls are TRBV30 and TRBJ2-7, with TRBD2 identical over 9 bases. CDR1 and CDR2 (germline): GTSNPN, SVGIG (reference sequence). The CDR3 totals 13 residues. Germline trimming cut 8 bases from V and 7 bases from J; bases unmatched to any gene: 12. The CDR3 bases are TGTGCCGGATTAGGGGCGGGAGGGGGTGAGCAGTACTTC. This gives the protein CAGLGAGGGEQYF.

V gene TRBV18 combines with J gene TRBJ2-6; D gene unclear. Trimming left V 4 bases short and J 6 bases short, with 13 bases between. Per germline, CDR1 KGHSH and CDR2 LQKENI. This CDR3 contains 15 residues. This chain's CDR3 is CASSLLAGEANVLTF. DNA for the CDR3: TGTGCCAGCTCACTCTTGGCCGGAGAGGCCAACGTCCTGACTTTC. The whole variable domain, filled in from reference TRBV18 and TRBJ2-6, reads NAGVMQNPRHLVRRRGQEARLRCSPMKGHSHVYWYRQLPEEGLKFMVYLQKENIIDESGMPKERFSAEFPKEGPSILRIQQVVRGDSAAYFCASSLLAGEANVLTFGAGSRLTVL.

This chain links TRBV10-3 with TRBJ2-7; D might be TRBD1 (5 bases). The CDR3 length is 15 residues. Trimming left V 4 bases short and J 0 bases short, with 13 bases between. Germline V gene lookup returns CDR1 ENHRY and CDR2 SYGVKD. CDR3 amino acids: CAISGPTDSSYEQYF. In nucleotides, the CDR3 is TGTGCCATCAGTGGGCCGACAGACTCCTCCTACGAGCAGTACTTC.

The chain couples TRBV2 to TRBJ1-1; 7 nucleotides agree with TRBD1. The V gene end was trimmed by 6 bases and the J gene end by 3 bases; junction bases not matched to a gene: 7. Looked up from germline, CDR1 is SNHLY and CDR2 is FYNNEI. The CDR3 is made up of 14 amino acids. CDR3 nucleotides: TGTGCCAGCAGAGAGGGACAGTTAGACACTGAAGCTTTCTTT. Its translation: CASREGQLDTEAFF.

The V call is TRBV18, the J call TRBJ2-3; no reliable D call. Germline CDR1 is KGHSH and CDR2 is LQKENI. The CDR3 spans 15 residues. V lost 0 bases and J lost 1, with 8 bases in between. In nucleotides, the CDR3 is TGTGCCAGCTCACCACCTGAGGTTCGCACAGATACGCAGTATTTT. The encoded protein is CASSPPEVRTDTQYF.

The chain carries TRBV5-8 and TRBJ2-3, with TRBD2 identical over 11 bases. The CDR3 has 17 residues. The trim removed 7 bases at V and 1 base at J, leaving 11 bases unmatched. The V gene's germline CDR1 is SGHTS and CDR2 YDEGEE. This chain's CDR3 is CASPLPPGLAGTDTQYF. The DNA of the CDR3 is TGTGCCAGCCCCCTACCCCCGGGACTAGCGGGCACAGATACGCAGTATTTT.

The V call is TRBV5-6, the J call TRBJ1-5; D ambiguous. Germline CDR1 is SGHDT and CDR2 is YYEEEE. V was pared by 1 base and J by 1 base, with 6 bases between. The CDR3 consists of 14 residues. In DNA, the CDR3 is TGTGCCAGCAGCTTGTCCGGGAGCAATCAGCCCCAGCATTTT. Its translation: CASSLSGSNQPQHF.

V and J are TRBV4-1 and TRBJ1-1; D is unresolved. The length of the CDR3 is 12 residues. Trimming cost V 0 bases and J 10 bases, with 9 bases left between them. CDR1 is MGHRA and CDR2 is YSYEKL in the germline V gene. CDR3 nucleotide sequence: TGCGCCAGCAGCCAAGATTTATCCTCAGCTTTCTTT. Protein product: CASSQDLSSAFF.

J is TRBJ2-1 and V is TRBV15; D possibly corresponds to TRBD1 (6 bases). Germline assignment: CDR1 LNHNV and CDR2 YYDKDF (reference sequence). V dropped 3 bases and J dropped 0 bases, with 15 bases sitting between them. The CDR3 sequence is 17 residues long. The CDR3 DNA is TGTGCCACCAGCAGGGACAGTTCTAGGAACTCCTACAATGAGCAGTTCTTC. Translating gives CATSRDSSRNSYNEQFF. Full variable domain (outside the CDR3, taken from reference TRBV15 and TRBJ2-1): DAMVIQNPRYQVTQFGKPVTLSCSQTLNHNVMYWYQQKSSQAPKLLFHYYDKDFNNEADTPDNFQSRRPNTSFCFLDIRSPGLGDTAMYLCATSRDSSRNSYNEQFFGPGTRLTVL.

The chain links TRBV6-1 to TRBJ2-1; weak D call: TRBD2 (5 bases). The germline gives CDR1 MNHNS, CDR2 SASEGT. V was pared by 6 bases and J by 8 bases, with 11 bases between. This CDR3 has 12 residues. The CDR3 spells CASRLREYEQFF. The DNA of the CDR3 is TGTGCCAGCAGGTTACGGGAATATGAGCAGTTCTTC.

The chain is built from TRBV27 and TRBJ2-7; 14 bases fit TRBD2. The length of the CDR3 is 17 residues. The germline V gene encodes CDR1 MNHEY and CDR2 SMNVEV (reference sequence). V lost 6 bases, J lost 3 bases, and 10 bases stayed unmatched. The CDR3 reads CASRMVGLAGGHYEQYF. In DNA, the CDR3 is TGTGCCAGCAGGATGGTTGGACTAGCGGGGGGACACTACGAGCAGTACTTC.

The rearrangement joins TRBV12-5 to TRBJ2-7, with D possibly TRBD2 on 6 matching bases. The CDR3 has 13 residues. In germline, CDR1 is LGHNT, CDR2 FRNRAP. The ends were cut back, 5 bases at V and 7 bases at J, with 15 bases in the middle. The CDR3 protein is CASGAGTQREQYF. The CDR3 DNA sequence: TGTGCTAGTGGTGCGGGGACTCAGAGGGAGCAGTACTTC.